A single sample gave rise to the 20 T cell receptor beta chains below, sequenced in a study of CD8 T cells in Susac syndrome. Random hexamers served to reverse transcribe about 0.5 to 1 ug RNA. TCRdb redid the calling of the immunoSEQ multiplex PCR reads with MiXCR, one entry per CDR3 protein. The repertoire holds about 130,000 distinct CDR3 sequences, with less than 95% as singletons. The sample taken for sequencing was CD4+ T cells from PBMCs. The receptors stem from a human donor with multiple sclerosis.

The chain carries TRBV7-2 and TRBJ2-7; 8 positions agree with TRBD1. This CDR3 has 12 residues. Unmatched junction bases numbered 8, after V lost 4 bases and J lost 12 bases. The germline V gene has CDR1 SGHTA and CDR2 FQGNSA. The CDR3 nucleotides read TGTGCCAGCAGCTCCGGACAGGGAACTTGGTACTTC. It codes for CASSSGQGTWYF.

The CDR3 nucleotides are TGTGCCAGCAGCTTAAACTACGAGCAGTACTTC. Protein product: CASSLNYEQYF. The chain carries TRBV13 and TRBJ2-7; no clear D gene. V lost 2 bases and J 3 bases, leaving 2 bases between the germline ends. Germline CDR1 reads PRHDT; CDR2 reads FYEKMQ (reference sequence). The CDR3 has 11 residues.

The V call is TRBV25-1, the J call TRBJ2-1; 8 nucleotides line up with TRBD2. V was clipped by 6 bases and J by 12 bases; unmatched bases: 13. The germline V gene has CDR1 MGHDK and CDR2 SYGVNS. CDR3 length: 14 residues. The CDR3 DNA is TGTGCCAGCAGCCATTCCTCTAGCGGGTCTCTGCAGTTCTTC. Amino acids: CASSHSSSGSLQFF.

The V gene is TRBV6-5, the J gene TRBJ1-1; D is unclear. The CDR3 has 14 residues. CDR1 MNHEY and CDR2 SVGAGI come from the germline V gene. The germline V and J ends were trimmed by 4 bases and 0 bases, with 9 bases remaining between them. In nucleotides, the CDR3 is TGTGCCAGCAGTTTAGGAGTCGTGAACACTGAAGCTTTCTTT. Its translation: CASSLGVVNTEAFF.

The chain joins TRBV7-9 to TRBJ2-7, with D hard to call. Germline V gene lookup returns CDR1 SEHNR and CDR2 FQNEAQ (reference sequence). The V and J ends lost 4 bases and 0 bases respectively, with 13 bases between them. There are 15 residues in the CDR3. The CDR3, as DNA: TGTGCCAGCAGCTCTAGGGTGGGCAGCTCCTACGAGCAGTACTTC. It specifies CASSSRVGSSYEQYF.

The rearrangement links TRBV9 to TRBJ2-1; D is perhaps TRBD1 (5 bases). Germline loops: CDR1 SGDLS, CDR2 YYNGEE. The CDR3 extends over 13 amino acids. V gave up 2 bases and J gave up 9 bases, with 12 bases separating them. The DNA of the CDR3 is TGTGCCAGCAGCGTCGCCCCCCAGGGTGAGCAGTTCTTC. Translating it yields CASSVAPQGEQFF.

The CDR3 region has the DNA TGCAGTGCTCCCCGACCCCCGGGGGCGGGAGAGACCCAGTACTTC. Translated: CSAPRPPGAGETQYF. The V and J genes are TRBV20-1 and TRBJ2-5; D possibly matches TRBD1 or TRBD2 (6 bases each). The CDR3 is made up of 15 amino acids. Trimming cost V 5 bases and J 4 bases, with 20 bases left between them. Germline CDR1 and CDR2: DFQATT and SNEGSKA (reference sequence).

The V and J genes are TRBV5-1 and TRBJ2-3; D is unresolved. V was trimmed by 0 bases and J by 2 bases, leaving 10 bases between them. CDR3 length: 15 residues. The V gene's germline CDR1 is SGHRS and CDR2 YFSETQ. The CDR3 region has the DNA TGCGCCAGCAGCTTGGTCCCTACCTACACAGATACGCAGTATTTT. Translated: CASSLVPTYTDTQYF. The entire variable domain, with the rest obtained from reference TRBV5-1 and TRBJ2-3, is as follows: KAGVTQTPRYLIKTRGQQVTLSCSPISGHRSVSWYQQTPGQGLQFLFEYFSETQRNKGNFPGRFSGRQFSNSRSEMNVSTLELGDSALYLCASSLVPTYTDTQYFGPGTRLTVL.

This chain links TRBV7-3 with TRBJ2-1, with D perhaps TRBD1 or TRBD2 (5 bases each). Trimming cost V 3 bases and J 7 bases, with 13 bases left between them. CDR1 and CDR2 from the germline V gene are SGHTA and FQGTGA. CDR3 length: 14 amino acids. CDR3 amino acids: CASSFGALRNEQFF. The CDR3 region has the DNA TGTGCCAGCAGCTTCGGGGCCCTCCGGAATGAGCAGTTCTTC.

The V and J genes are TRBV7-2 and TRBJ1-2; D is uncertain. This CDR3 comprises 11 residues. Germline CDR1 SGHTA, CDR2 FQGNSA. Trimming left V 5 bases short and J 4 bases short, with 5 bases between. The CDR3 coding sequence is TGTGCCAGCAGCAGGGCCTATGGCTACACCTTC. This sequence encodes CASSRAYGYTF.

CDR3 nucleotide sequence: TGTGCCAGCAGAATACGGGGGCCTAATACCGGGGAGCTGTTTTTT. This encodes CASRIRGPNTGELFF. V gene TRBV6-5 combines with J gene TRBJ2-2, with D perhaps being TRBD1 or TRBD2 (6 bases each). Between the trimmed V and J ends, which lost 6 bases and 5 bases, there was a span of 16 bases. The CDR3 has 15 amino acids. Germline assignment: CDR1 MNHEY and CDR2 SVGAGI.

This sequence joins TRBV24-1 and TRBJ2-3; TRBD2 matches 7 bases. The J segment lost 0 bases and the V segment lost 3 bases, leaving 2 bases of the junction unmatched. The CDR3 has 15 residues. CDR1 is KGHDR, CDR2 SFDVKD, per germline. The CDR3 DNA reads TGTGCCACCAGTGATCCAGCGGGGAGCACAGATACGCAGTATTTT. This encodes CATSDPAGSTDTQYF.

V and J are TRBV29-1 and TRBJ2-2; the D call may be TRBD1 or TRBD2 (5 bases each). The CDR3 covers 12 residues. Germline-derived CDR1 and CDR2 are SQVTM and ANQGSEA. V shed 6 bases and J shed 5 bases, with 10 bases lying between them. As DNA, the CDR3 is TGCAGCGTGCAGAGGGGAACCGGGGAGCTGTTTTTT. This encodes CSVQRGTGELFF.

The V and J genes are TRBV2 and TRBJ1-1; D not certain. CDR3 length: 14 residues. Germline V gene sequence: CDR1 SNHLY, CDR2 FYNNEI. Trimming removed 1 base from V and 8 bases from J, with 14 bases in between. CDR3 sequence reads: CASSEVRLSGEAFF. The CDR3 region has the DNA TGTGCCAGCAGTGAAGTTCGGTTATCGGGAGAAGCTTTCTTT. Full variable domain (rest looked up from reference TRBV2 and TRBJ1-1): EPEVTQTPSHQVTQMGQEVILRCVPISNHLYFYWYRQILGQKVEFLVSFYNNEISEKSEIFDDQFSVERPDGSNFTLKIRSTKLEDSAMYFCASSEVRLSGEAFFGQGTRLTVV.

The V and J genes are TRBV6-2 or TRBV6-3 and TRBJ2-1; 15 bases map to TRBD2. Trimming removed 3 bases from V and 4 bases from J; junction bases left unmatched: 13. Germline loops: CDR1 MNHEY, CDR2 SVGEGT. The CDR3 totals 20 residues. DNA of the CDR3: TGTGCCAGCAGTTATTCCACGGGACTAGCGGGAGGCGTGGGATACAATGAGCAGTTCTTC. Protein product: CASSYSTGLAGGVGYNEQFF.

V is TRBV14 and J is TRBJ2-5, with D possibly called TRBD1 or TRBD2 (5 bases each). The germline V and J ends were trimmed by 2 bases and 3 bases, with 10 bases remaining between them. CDR1 and CDR2 from the germline V gene are SGHDN and FVKESK. CDR3 length equals 14 residues. This CDR3 reads CASSQTGTKETQYF. The CDR3 region has the DNA TGTGCCAGCAGCCAAACCGGGACGAAAGAGACCCAGTACTTC.

A word on this clonotype: One end of the junction does not line up with germline, which may come from a read error. The J gene is TRBJ1-4, the V gene TRBV7-2, with D maybe TRBD1 (6 bases). Germline V gene data show CDR1 as SGHTA and CDR2 as FQGNSA. The CDR3 loop spans 16 amino acids. CDR3 amino acids: CAGSLQQGGVNEKLFF. CDR3 DNA sequence: TGTGCCGGCAGCTTACAACAGGGCGGGGTGAATGAAAAACTGTTTTTT.

The rearrangement joins TRBV9 to TRBJ1-6, with 9 nucleotides matching TRBD1. The CDR3 sequence is 17 residues long. The germline V gene has CDR1 SGDLS and CDR2 YYNGEE. V trimming: 2 bases; J trimming: 5 bases; junction bases outside the gene matches: 8. CDR3 in amino acids: CASSVGTGGFDNSPLHF. In DNA form, the CDR3 reads TGTGCCAGCAGCGTGGGAACAGGGGGCTTCGATAATTCACCCCTCCACTTT. Together with reference TRBV9 and TRBJ1-6, the CDR3 gives the full variable domain: DSGVTQTPKHLITATGQRVTLRCSPRSGDLSVYWYQQSLDQGLQFLIQYYNGEERAKGNILERFSAQQFPDLHSELNLSSLELGDSALYFCASSVGTGGFDNSPLHFGNGTRLTVT.

The chain recombines TRBV30 with TRBJ1-2; no clear D gene. The germline V and J ends were trimmed by 5 bases and 8 bases, with 15 bases remaining between them. The CDR3 extends over 12 amino acids. The germline gives CDR1 GTSNPN, CDR2 SVGIG (reference sequence). CDR3 bases: TGTGCCTGGGTAGAAGTGGTGCGGGGCTACACCTTC. Protein sequence: CAWVEVVRGYTF.

The CDR3 reads CASSNSVLGMNTEAFF. The CDR3 bases are TGTGCCAGCAGTAACTCGGTTTTAGGTATGAACACTGAAGCTTTCTTT. The genes are TRBV12-3 or TRBV12-4 and TRBJ1-1; D remains ambiguous. CDR3 length: 16 residues. V shed 5 bases and J shed 0 bases, with 16 bases lying between them.